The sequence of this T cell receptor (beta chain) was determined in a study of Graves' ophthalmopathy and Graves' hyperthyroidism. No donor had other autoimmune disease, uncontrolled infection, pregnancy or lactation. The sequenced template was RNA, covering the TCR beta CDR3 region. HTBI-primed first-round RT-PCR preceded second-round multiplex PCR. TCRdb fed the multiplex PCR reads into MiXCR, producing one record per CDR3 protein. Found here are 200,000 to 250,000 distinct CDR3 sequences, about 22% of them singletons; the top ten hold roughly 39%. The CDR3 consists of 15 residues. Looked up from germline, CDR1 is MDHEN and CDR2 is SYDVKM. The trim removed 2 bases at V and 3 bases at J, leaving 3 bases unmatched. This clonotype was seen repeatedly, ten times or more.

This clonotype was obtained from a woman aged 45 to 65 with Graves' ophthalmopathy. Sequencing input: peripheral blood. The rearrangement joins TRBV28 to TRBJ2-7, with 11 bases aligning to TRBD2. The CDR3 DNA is TGTGCCAGCAGTTTAGGGACTAGCGGTTACTACGAGCAGTACTTC. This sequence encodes CASSLGTSGYYEQYF.